This entry features one T cell receptor (beta chain) sequence. This clone was detected once. Its antigen target is currently unknown. No base qualities exist here, and no much larger clone lies one base off it. This entry comes from a study of control samples from healthy donors and cancer patients (dated by TCRdb to about 2020). The library was produced with the immunoSEQ multiplex PCR assay. TCRdb's version of the immuneACCESS table is confined to in-frame rearrangements and falls short of the full clone set. An unresolved V gene accounts for under half of the shortfall where checked; the remainder is of unknown origin. This sample holds about 65,000 clones; 90% were observed only once. Jointly, the top ten make up roughly 1.2% of the sample. For CDR1 and CDR2, the germline V gene lists SNHLY and FYNNEI. The CDR3 sequence holds 11 residues, the cysteine and phenylalanine included. Just CDR3 DNA is preserved here, 33 bases in frame from base 1. Compared with germline, V lacks 7 bases and J lacks 4 bases; bases without a gene match: 1.

The TCR comes from a woman aged 50 to 60 with colorectal cancer. The chain links TRBV2 with TRBJ2-7, and TRBD2 aligns with 7 junction nucleotides. What was sequenced was PBMCs. The DNA sequence reads TGTGCCAGCACCGGGGGGTACGAGCAGTACTTC. Its coded protein is CASTGGYEQYF.